This TCR beta chain was recorded in a study of T cell repertoires in cytomegalovirus infection. Study-level information: It can be stated that public TCR beta signatures indicated CMV infection as well as a matching HLA type.

This clonotype was counted between two and nine times. Its antigen is undetermined. V was trimmed by 1 base and J by 5 bases, leaving 20 bases between them. There are 17 residues in the CDR3. The germline V gene encodes CDR1 SGHDT and CDR2 YYEEEE. Regarding the study as a whole: The study identified carriers of CMV plus the relevant HLA from cumulative public TCR beta family frequency. The response measured ex vivo was dominated by TCR beta clonotypes (HLA-C-restricted and CMV-specific).

TCRdb re-called the reads with MiXCR, one entry per CDR3 protein. Of some 180,000 distinct CDR3 sequences listed, about 17% are singletons. The sequencing input was CD8+ T cells from PBMCs. The chain couples TRBV5-6 to TRBJ2-3; D remains unclear. The TCR was taken from a human donor in good health (CMV status not recorded). Some clones in this sample may be carry-over from other donors' samples. The CDR3 nucleotides read TGTGCCAGCAGCTTGCCACTGGCAACTCTCCCCCAAGATACGCAGTATTTT. Its translation: CASSLPLATLPQDTQYF.